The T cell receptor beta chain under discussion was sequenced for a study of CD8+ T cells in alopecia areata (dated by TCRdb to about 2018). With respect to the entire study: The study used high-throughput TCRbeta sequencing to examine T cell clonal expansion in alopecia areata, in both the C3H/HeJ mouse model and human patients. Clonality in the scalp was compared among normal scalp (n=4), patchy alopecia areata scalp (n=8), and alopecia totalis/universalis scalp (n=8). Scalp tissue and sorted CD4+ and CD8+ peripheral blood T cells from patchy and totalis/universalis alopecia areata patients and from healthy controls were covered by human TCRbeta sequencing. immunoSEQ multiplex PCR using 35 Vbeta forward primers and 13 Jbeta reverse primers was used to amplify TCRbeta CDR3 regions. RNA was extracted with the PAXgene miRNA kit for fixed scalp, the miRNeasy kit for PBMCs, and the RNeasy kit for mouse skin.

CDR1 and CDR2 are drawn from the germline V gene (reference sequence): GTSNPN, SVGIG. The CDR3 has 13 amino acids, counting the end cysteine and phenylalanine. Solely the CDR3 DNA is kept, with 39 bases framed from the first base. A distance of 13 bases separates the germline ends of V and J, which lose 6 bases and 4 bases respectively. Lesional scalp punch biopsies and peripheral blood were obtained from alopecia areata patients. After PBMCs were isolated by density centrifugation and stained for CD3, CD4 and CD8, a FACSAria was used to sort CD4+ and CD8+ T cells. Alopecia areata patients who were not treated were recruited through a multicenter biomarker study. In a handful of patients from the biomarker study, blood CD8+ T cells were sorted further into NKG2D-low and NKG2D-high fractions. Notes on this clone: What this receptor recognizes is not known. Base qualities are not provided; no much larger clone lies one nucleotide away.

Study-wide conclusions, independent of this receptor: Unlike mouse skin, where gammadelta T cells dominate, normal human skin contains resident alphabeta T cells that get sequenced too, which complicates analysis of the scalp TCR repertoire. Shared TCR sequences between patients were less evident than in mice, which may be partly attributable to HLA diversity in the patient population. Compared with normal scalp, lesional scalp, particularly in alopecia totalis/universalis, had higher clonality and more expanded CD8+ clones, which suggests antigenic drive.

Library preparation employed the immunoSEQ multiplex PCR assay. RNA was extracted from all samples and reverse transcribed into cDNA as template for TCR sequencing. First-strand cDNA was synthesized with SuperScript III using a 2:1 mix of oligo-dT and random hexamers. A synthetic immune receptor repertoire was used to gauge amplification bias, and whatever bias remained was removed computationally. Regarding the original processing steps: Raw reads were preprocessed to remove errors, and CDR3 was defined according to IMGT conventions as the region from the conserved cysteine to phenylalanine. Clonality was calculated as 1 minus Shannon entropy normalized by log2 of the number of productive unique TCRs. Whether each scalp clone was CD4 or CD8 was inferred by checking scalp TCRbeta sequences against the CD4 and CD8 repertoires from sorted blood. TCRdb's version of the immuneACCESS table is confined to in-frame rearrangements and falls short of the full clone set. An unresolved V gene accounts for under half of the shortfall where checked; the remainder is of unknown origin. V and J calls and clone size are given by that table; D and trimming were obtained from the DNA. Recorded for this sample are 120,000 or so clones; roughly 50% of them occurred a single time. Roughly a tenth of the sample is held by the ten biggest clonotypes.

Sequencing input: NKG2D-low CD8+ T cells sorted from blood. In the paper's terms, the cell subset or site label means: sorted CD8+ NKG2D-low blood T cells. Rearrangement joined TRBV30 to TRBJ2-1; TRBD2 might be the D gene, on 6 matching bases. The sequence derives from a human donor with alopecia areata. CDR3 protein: CACGTLLYNEQFF. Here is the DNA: TGTGCCTGCGGGACTCTTTTATACAATGAGCAGTTCTTC. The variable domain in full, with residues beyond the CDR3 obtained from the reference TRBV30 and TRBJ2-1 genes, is SQTIHQWPATLVQPVGSPLSLECTVEGTSNPNLYWYRQAAGRGLQLLFYSVGIGQISSEVPQNLSASRPQDRQFILSSKKLLLSDSGFYLCACGTLLYNEQFFGPGTRLTVL.